A selection of T cell receptor beta chains follows, all from one sample in a study of lymphopenia after photon versus proton radiotherapy. TCRdb keeps only in-frame clones here, not all; method: immunoSEQ multiplex PCR. The table records 53,000 or so clones, approximately 82% of them present only once. This specimen consisted of peripheral blood, obtained from a patient treated with photon-based radiotherapy. The origin of the receptors is a man over 45 with gastric cancer. The CDR3 runs from the conserved cysteine through the conserved F or W. The order of the fields is clone size, V gene, J gene, D gene, CDR3 protein, CDR3 DNA. A D gene is named only where the DNA matches it firmly. Only some rows state a clone size, as once, few, many or a class for expanded clones.

clone size: .; V gene: TRBV19; J gene: TRBJ2-3; D gene: TRBD1; CDR3 protein: CASSQTGGTDTQYF; CDR3 DNA: TGTGCCAGTAGCCAGACAGGGGGCACAGATACGCAGTATTTT
clone size: .; V gene: TRBV4-1; J gene: TRBJ2-7; D gene: .; CDR3 protein: CASSQDRNGQYF; CDR3 DNA: TGCGCCAGCAGCCAAGATCGTAACGGGCAGTACTTC
clone size: few; V gene: TRBV7-9; J gene: TRBJ1-2; D gene: .; CDR3 protein: CASSPDRSYGYTF; CDR3 DNA: TGTGCCAGCAGCCCCGACAGGTCCTATGGCTACACCTTC
clone size: .; V gene: TRBV10-2; J gene: TRBJ2-7; D gene: .; CDR3 protein: CASGGATNYEQYF; CDR3 DNA: TGCGCCAGCGGAGGGGCAACGAACTACGAGCAGTACTTC
clone size: .; V gene: TRBV19; J gene: TRBJ1-1; D gene: TRBD1; CDR3 protein: CASSILPGQGNTEAFF; CDR3 DNA: TGTGCCAGTAGTATACTGCCGGGACAGGGGAACACTGAAGCTTTCTTT
clone size: .; V gene: TRBV9; J gene: TRBJ2-2; D gene: TRBD2; CDR3 protein: CASSVPARETNTGELFF; CDR3 DNA: TGTGCCAGCAGCGTACCGGCGCGGGAGACGAACACCGGGGAGCTGTTTTTT
clone size: .; V gene: TRBV5-6; J gene: TRBJ2-7; D gene: TRBD1; CDR3 protein: CASSRDSTYEQYF; CDR3 DNA: TGTGCCAGCAGCCGGGACAGCACCTACGAGCAGTACTTC
clone size: .; V gene: TRBV5-1; J gene: TRBJ2-3; D gene: .; CDR3 protein: CASSLVSKDSYSTDTQYF; CDR3 DNA: TGCGCCAGCAGCTTGGTTTCGAAGGACAGTTACAGCACAGATACGCAGTATTTT
clone size: .; V gene: TRBV7-2; J gene: TRBJ2-1; D gene: .; CDR3 protein: CASSFHGSTNEQFF; CDR3 DNA: TGTGCCAGCAGCTTTCACGGGAGTACGAATGAGCAGTTCTTC
clone size: .; V gene: TRBV4-1; J gene: TRBJ1-2; D gene: .; CDR3 protein: CASSQGLRAGYTF; CDR3 DNA: TGCGCCAGCAGCCAAGGACTTCGGGCGGGGTACACCTTC
clone size: .; V gene: TRBV7-8; J gene: TRBJ2-2; D gene: TRBD2; CDR3 protein: CASSLAGWEGNTGELFF; CDR3 DNA: TGTGCCAGCAGCTTAGCGGGGTGGGAGGGCAACACCGGGGAGCTGTTTTTT
clone size: .; V gene: TRBV6-5; J gene: TRBJ1-2; D gene: TRBD1; CDR3 protein: CASSSYLGTGFGYTF; CDR3 DNA: TGTGCCAGCAGTTCCTACCTTGGGACAGGGTTTGGCTACACCTTC
clone size: few; V gene: TRBV18; J gene: TRBJ1-3; D gene: .; CDR3 protein: CASSPLEGEGNTIYF; CDR3 DNA: TGTGCCAGCTCACCGCTTGAAGGGGAAGGAAACACCATATATTTT